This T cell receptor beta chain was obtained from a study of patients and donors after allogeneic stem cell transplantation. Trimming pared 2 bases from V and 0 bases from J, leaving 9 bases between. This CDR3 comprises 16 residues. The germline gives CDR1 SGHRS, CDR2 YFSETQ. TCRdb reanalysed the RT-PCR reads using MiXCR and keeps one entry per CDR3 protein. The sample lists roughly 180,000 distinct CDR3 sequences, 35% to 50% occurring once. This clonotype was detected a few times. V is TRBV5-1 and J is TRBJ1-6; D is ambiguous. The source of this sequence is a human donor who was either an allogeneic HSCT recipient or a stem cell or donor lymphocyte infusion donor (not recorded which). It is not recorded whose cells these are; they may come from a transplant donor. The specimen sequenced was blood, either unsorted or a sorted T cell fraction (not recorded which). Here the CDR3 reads CASSLKESSYNSPLHF. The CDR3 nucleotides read TGCGCCAGCAGCTTAAAAGAGAGCTCCTATAATTCACCCCTCCACTTT.